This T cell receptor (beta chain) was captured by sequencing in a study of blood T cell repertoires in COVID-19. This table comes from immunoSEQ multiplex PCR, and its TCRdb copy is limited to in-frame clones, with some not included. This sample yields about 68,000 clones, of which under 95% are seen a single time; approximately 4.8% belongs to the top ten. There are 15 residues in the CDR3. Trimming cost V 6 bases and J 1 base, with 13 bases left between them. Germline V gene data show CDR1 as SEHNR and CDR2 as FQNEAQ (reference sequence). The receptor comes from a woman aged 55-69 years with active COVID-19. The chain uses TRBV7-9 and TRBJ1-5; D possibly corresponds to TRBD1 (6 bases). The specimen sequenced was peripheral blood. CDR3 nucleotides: TGTGCCAGCAGTCCCGGACAGTTCAGCAATCAGCCCCAGCATTTT. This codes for CASSPGQFSNQPQHF.